These 7 T cell receptor beta chains were all obtained from the same sample, sequenced in a study of cytomegalovirus exposure and HLA in healthy donors. The PCR made use of 60 Vbeta and 13 Jbeta primers. Data came from immunoSEQ multiplex PCR; TCRdb stores just in-frame clones and leaves some out. The sample lists around 110,000 clones, around two thirds occurring once. The material sequenced was PBMCs. These receptors were taken from a woman aged 40 to 49 in good health and CMV-seropositive.

There are a few counts of this clone. The chain combines TRBV27 with TRBJ2-7; the match to TRBD2 covers 15 bases. The junction had 7 bases not matched to a gene; V was cut back by 5 bases and J by 5 bases. The CDR3 sequence is 16 residues long. Germline values: CDR1 MNHEY, CDR2 SMNVEV (reference sequence). The CDR3 loop is CASSTGLAGGLDEQYF. DNA of the CDR3: TGTGCCAGCAGTACCGGACTAGCGGGAGGGCTAGACGAGCAGTACTTC.

The chain combines TRBV9 with TRBJ2-1; 10 bases map to TRBD2. J was trimmed by 2 bases and V by 4 bases; bases with no gene match: 3. CDR1 and CDR2 (germline): SGDLS, YYNGEE. The CDR3 is made up of 15 amino acids. This CDR3 reads CASSFSGGPYNEQFF. DNA of the CDR3: TGTGCCAGCAGCTTTAGCGGGGGGCCCTACAATGAGCAGTTCTTC.

V is TRBV19 and J is TRBJ2-7; 7 bases fit TRBD1. The trim removed 3 bases at V and 2 bases at J, leaving 4 bases unmatched. Germline CDR1 LNHDA, CDR2 SQIVND (reference sequence). The CDR3 extends over 14 amino acids. CDR3 loop: CASSIRDSTYEQYF. The CDR3, as DNA: TGTGCCAGTAGTATTAGGGACAGCACCTACGAGCAGTACTTC.

The chain recombines TRBV7-9 with TRBJ1-5, with a tentative D call TRBD1 (5 bases). CDR1 SEHNR and CDR2 FQNEAQ come from the germline V gene (reference sequence). V gave up 2 bases and J gave up 7 bases, with 6 bases separating them. The CDR3 is made up of 12 amino acids. The CDR3 coding sequence is TGTGCCAGCAGCTTACAGGGCCAGCCCCAGCATTTT. Translating it yields CASSLQGQPQHF.

This clone has only a few counts. The rearrangement uses TRBV7-8 and TRBJ2-1; 10 positions agree with TRBD2. V lost 2 bases, J lost 3 bases, and 16 bases stayed unmatched. The CDR3 is 20 amino acids. Germline assignment: CDR1 SGHVS and CDR2 FQNEAQ. CDR3 sequence: CASSLRSSGRALPNYNEQFF. In DNA, the CDR3 is TGTGCCAGCAGCTTACGGTCCAGCGGGAGGGCCCTCCCCAACTACAATGAGCAGTTCTTC.

The chain recombines TRBV18 with TRBJ2-1; TRBD1 matches 7 bases. The CDR3 runs to 15 residues. J gave up 4 bases and V 2 bases, and 5 bases lay outside the gene matches. Germline V gives CDR1 KGHSH, CDR2 LQKENI. The CDR3 reads CASSPTGTAYNEQFF. The CDR3 nucleotides are TGTGCCAGCTCACCAACCGGGACAGCATACAATGAGCAGTTCTTC.

The sample holds a few counts of this clone. The V gene is TRBV11-3, the J gene TRBJ2-3, with 7 bases fitting TRBD1. The V gene end was trimmed by 5 bases and the J gene end by 8 bases; junction bases not matched to a gene: 4. CDR1 and CDR2 (germline): SGHNT, YENEEA. The CDR3 spans 12 residues. The DNA of the CDR3 is TGTGCCAGCAGCGTTACAGGGGCTACGCAGTATTTT. It specifies CASSVTGATQYF. The variable domain in full, completed from reference TRBV11-3 and TRBJ2-3, reads EAGVVQSPRYKIIEKKQPVAFWCNPISGHNTLYWYLQNLGQGPELLIRYENEEAVDDSQLPKDRFSAERLKGVDSTLKIQPAELGDSAVYLCASSVTGATQYFGPGTRLTVL.